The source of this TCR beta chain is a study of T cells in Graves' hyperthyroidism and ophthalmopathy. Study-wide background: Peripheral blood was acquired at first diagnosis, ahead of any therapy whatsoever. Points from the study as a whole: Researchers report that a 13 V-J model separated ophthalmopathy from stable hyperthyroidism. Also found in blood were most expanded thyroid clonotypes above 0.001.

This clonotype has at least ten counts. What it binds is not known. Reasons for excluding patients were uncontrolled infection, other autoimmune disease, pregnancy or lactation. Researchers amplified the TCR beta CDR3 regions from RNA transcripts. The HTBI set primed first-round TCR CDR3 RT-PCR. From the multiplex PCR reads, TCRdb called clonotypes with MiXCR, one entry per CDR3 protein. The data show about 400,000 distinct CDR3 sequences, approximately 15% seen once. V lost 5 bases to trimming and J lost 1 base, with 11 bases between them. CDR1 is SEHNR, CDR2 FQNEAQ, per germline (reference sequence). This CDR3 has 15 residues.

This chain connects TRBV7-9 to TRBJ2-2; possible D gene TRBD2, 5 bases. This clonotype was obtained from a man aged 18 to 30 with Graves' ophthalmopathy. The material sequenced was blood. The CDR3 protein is CASSPPRGNTGELFF. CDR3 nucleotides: TGTGCCAGCAGCCCACCCCGGGGGAACACCGGGGAGCTGTTTTTT.